A selection of T cell receptor beta chains follows, all from one sample in a study of blood T cell repertoires in COVID-19. Here immunoSEQ multiplex PCR was the method, and the copy in TCRdb shows in-frame clones only, minus some. The sample contains 200,000 to 250,000 clones, about 86% of which appear only once. Input material: peripheral blood. The receptors were sampled from a man in his sixties with acute or convalescent COVID-19. CDR3s leave out the opening cysteine and the closing phenylalanine or tryptophan. Clone sizes are given selectively: once, few, many, or a class where the clone is expanded.

v_call	clone_size	j_call	cdr3_aa
TRBV29-1	.	TRBJ1-3	SVVLRGSGNTIY
TRBV28	.	TRBJ1-2	ASSLSPPLSYGYT
TRBV6-4	.	TRBJ1-1	ASSDSGRLRAF
TRBV28	.	TRBJ1-4	ASRKDRVNEKLF
TRBV4-3	.	TRBJ2-7	ASSQAGRDYEQY
TRBV7-9	.	TRBJ1-4	ASGGVALF
TRBV24-1	.	TRBJ1-5	ATSDSNQPQH
TRBV29-1	.	TRBJ2-7	SVEEGRGNSYEQY
TRBV20-1	few	TRBJ1-5	SASRDSNSNQPQH
TRBV7-2	.	TRBJ2-2	ASSSWSGNTGELF
TRBV6-1	.	TRBJ2-1	ASSELPPASGRMDEQF
TRBV6-2/TRBV6-3	once	TRBJ2-1	ASSDFSYNEQF
TRBV7-2	.	TRBJ2-3	ASSLAGKELAGVADTQY
TRBV5-6	.	TRBJ2-1	ASSPLGEGVSYNEQF
TRBV2	.	TRBJ2-3	ASSGEDREDTQY
TRBV5-6	medium-sized	TRBJ1-1	ASSLWGESDEAF
TRBV6-1	.	TRBJ1-6	ASSETGGNSPLH
TRBV4-2	.	TRBJ2-2	ASSQLKREGAGELF
TRBV5-4	.	TRBJ2-6	ASSVPGASGTKRGANVLT
TRBV7-3	.	TRBJ2-7	ASSLGLAEAHEQY
TRBV13	.	TRBJ2-7	ASSLRTSGDYEQY
TRBV6-2/TRBV6-3	once	TRBJ2-2	ASSYRRAANTGELF
TRBV5-4	.	TRBJ1-4	ASSSPGTGGGEKLF
TRBV30	.	TRBJ1-5	AWSRDRGAPQPQH
TRBV14	few	TRBJ1-6	ASSLSQGWNSPLH
TRBV5-1	few	TRBJ2-7	ASSPQASRDYEQY
TRBV4-1	.	TRBJ2-7	ASSLRDRGSHEQY
TRBV6-5	.	TRBJ1-1	ASSPQMNTEAF